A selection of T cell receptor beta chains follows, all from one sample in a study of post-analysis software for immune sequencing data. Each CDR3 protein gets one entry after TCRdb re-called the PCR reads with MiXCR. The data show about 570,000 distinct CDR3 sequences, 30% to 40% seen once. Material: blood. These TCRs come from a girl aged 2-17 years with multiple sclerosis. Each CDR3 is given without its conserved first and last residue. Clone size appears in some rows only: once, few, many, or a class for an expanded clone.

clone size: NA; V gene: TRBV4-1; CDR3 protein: ASSQVDATNEKLF
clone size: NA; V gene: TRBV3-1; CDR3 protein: ASSRGGPTDTQY
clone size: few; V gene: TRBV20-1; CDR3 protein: SAMTGAGRQTEAF
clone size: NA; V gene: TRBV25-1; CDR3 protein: ASSEFAGSGYT
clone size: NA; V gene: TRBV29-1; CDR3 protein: SVEGQGEGENIQY
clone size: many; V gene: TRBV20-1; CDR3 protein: SAFGLAGERTQY
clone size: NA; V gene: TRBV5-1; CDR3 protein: ASSLQTNTEAF
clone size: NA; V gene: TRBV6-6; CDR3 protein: ASSFSGTGEKTQY
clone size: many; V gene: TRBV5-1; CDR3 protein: ASSGGQETQY
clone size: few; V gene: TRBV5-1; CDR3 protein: ASSLEQFDLYEQY